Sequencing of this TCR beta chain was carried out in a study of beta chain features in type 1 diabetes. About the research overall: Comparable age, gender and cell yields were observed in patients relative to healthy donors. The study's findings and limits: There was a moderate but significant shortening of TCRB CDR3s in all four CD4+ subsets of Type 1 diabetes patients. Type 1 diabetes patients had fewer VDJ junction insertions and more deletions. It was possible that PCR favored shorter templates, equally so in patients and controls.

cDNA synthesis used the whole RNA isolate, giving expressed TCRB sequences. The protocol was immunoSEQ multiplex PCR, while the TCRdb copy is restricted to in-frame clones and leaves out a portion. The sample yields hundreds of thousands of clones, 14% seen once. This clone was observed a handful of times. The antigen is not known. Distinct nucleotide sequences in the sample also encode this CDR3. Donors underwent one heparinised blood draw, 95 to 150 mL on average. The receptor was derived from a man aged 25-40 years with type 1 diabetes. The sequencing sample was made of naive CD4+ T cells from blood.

The CDR3 nucleotides are TGTGCCAGCAGCTTAGTGGCCACCGGGGAGCTGTTTTTT. Translation: CASSLVATGELFF. This chain connects TRBV7-2 to TRBJ2-2, with D hard to call. Germline V lookup: CDR1 SGHTA, CDR2 FQGNSA. The CDR3 has 13 residues. V lost 1 base and J lost 4, with 4 bases in between.